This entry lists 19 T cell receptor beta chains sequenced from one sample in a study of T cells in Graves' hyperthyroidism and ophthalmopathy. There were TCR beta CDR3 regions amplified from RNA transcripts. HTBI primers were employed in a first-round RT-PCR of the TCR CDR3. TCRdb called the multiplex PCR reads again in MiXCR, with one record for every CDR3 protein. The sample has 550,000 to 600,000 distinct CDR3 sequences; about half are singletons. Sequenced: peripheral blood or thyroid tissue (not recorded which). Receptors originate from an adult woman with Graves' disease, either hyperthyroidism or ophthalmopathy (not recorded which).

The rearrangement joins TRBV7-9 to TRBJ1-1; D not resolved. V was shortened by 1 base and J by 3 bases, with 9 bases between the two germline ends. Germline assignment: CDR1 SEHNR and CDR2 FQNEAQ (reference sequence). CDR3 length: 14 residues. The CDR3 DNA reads TGTGCCAGCAGCTTAGTGGGTACGGACACTGAAGCTTTCTTT. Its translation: CASSLVGTDTEAFF.

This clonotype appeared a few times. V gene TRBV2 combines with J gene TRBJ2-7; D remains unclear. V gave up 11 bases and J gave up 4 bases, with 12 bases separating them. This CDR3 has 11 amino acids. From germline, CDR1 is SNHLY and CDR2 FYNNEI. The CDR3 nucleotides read TGTGCCTCCGGAGTCGGGTACGAGCAGTACTTC. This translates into CASGVGYEQYF. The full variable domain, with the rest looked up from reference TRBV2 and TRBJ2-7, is EPEVTQTPSHQVTQMGQEVILRCVPISNHLYFYWYRQILGQKVEFLVSFYNNEISEKSEIFDDQFSVERPDGSNFTLKIRSTKLEDSAMYFCASGVGYEQYFGPGTRLTVT.

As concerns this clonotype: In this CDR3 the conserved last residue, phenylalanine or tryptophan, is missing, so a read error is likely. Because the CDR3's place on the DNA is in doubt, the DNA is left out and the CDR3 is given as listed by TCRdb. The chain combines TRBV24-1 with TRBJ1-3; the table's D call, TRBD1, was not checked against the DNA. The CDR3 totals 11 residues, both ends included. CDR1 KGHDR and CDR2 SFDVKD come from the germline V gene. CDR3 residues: CATSDPGQGTT.

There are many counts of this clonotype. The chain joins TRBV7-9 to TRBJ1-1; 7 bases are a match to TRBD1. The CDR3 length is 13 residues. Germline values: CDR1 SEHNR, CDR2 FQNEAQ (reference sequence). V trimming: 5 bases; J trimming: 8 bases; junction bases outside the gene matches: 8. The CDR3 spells CASSQRDRVEAFF. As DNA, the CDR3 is TGTGCCAGCAGCCAACGGGACAGAGTAGAAGCTTTCTTT.

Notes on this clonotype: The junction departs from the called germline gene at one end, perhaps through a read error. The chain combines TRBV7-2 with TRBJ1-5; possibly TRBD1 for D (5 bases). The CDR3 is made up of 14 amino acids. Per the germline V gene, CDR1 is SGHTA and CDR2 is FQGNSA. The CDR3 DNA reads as TGTGCCGGCAGCTCTCAGGGTAGCAATCAGCCCCAGCATTTT. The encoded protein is CAGSSQGSNQPQHF.

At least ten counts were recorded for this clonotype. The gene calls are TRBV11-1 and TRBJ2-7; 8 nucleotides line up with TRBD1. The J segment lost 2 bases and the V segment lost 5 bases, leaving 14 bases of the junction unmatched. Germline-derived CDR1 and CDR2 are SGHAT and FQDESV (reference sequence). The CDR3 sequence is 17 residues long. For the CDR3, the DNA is TGTGCCAGCAGCATTCGCCGGACAGGGATCCTTCCCTACGAGCAGTACTTC. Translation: CASSIRRTGILPYEQYF.

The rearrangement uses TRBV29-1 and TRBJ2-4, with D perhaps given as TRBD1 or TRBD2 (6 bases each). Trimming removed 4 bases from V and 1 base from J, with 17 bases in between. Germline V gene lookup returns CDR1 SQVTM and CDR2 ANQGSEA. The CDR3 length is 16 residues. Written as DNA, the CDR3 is TGCAGCGTTGTGCGGGACACCCATTGGGCCAAAAACATTCAGTACTTC. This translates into CSVVRDTHWAKNIQYF.

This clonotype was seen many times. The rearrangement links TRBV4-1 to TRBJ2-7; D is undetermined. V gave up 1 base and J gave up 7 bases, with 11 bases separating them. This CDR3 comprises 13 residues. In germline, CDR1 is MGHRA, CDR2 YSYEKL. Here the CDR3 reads CASSQVLMWEQYF. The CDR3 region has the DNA TGCGCCAGCAGCCAAGTCCTCATGTGGGAGCAGTACTTC.

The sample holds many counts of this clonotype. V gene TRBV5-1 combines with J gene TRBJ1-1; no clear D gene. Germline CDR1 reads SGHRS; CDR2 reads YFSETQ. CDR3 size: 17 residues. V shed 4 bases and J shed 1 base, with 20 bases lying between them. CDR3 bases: TGCGCCAGCAGCCGACCTGACACGGGGATGGCGAACACTGAAGCTTTCTTT. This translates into CASSRPDTGMANTEAFF.

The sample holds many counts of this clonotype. The CDR3 DNA follows: TGTGCCAGCAGTTTGTTTCTGGGCAATCAGCCCCAGCATTTT. Translation gives CASSLFLGNQPQHF. V is TRBV7-2 and J is TRBJ1-5; D unclear. The germline V and J ends were trimmed by 6 bases and 2 bases, with 11 bases remaining between them. This CDR3 spans 14 amino acids. Per germline, CDR1 SGHTA and CDR2 FQGNSA.

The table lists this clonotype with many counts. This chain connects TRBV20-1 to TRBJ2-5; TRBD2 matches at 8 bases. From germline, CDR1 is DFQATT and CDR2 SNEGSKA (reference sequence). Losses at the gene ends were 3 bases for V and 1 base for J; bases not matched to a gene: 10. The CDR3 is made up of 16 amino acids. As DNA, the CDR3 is TGCAGTGCTAGCCCCCTCACTAGCGGCTTCCAAGAGACCCAGTACTTC. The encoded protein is CSASPLTSGFQETQYF.

The CDR3 reads CASSLAQAGDGYGYTF. The DNA for the CDR3 is TGTGCCAGCAGCTTAGCGCAAGCAGGGGACGGCTATGGCTACACCTTC. The rearrangement links TRBV5-4 to TRBJ1-2; D may be TRBD1 (6 bases). This CDR3 region has 16 residues. V was cut by 2 bases and J by 4 bases, with 18 bases left in between. The germline V gene has CDR1 SGHNT and CDR2 YYREEE (reference sequence).

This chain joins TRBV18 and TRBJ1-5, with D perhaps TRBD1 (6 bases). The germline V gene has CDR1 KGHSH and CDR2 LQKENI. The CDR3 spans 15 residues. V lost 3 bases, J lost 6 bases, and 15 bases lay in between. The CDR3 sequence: CASSPNGGAGQPQHF. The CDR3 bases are TGTGCCAGCTCACCCAATGGGGGGGCGGGTCAGCCCCAGCATTTT.

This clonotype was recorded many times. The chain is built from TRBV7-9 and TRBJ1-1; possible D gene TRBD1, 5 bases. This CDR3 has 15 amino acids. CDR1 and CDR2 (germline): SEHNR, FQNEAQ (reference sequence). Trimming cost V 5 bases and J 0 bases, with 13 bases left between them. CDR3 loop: CASSQWGFMNTEAFF. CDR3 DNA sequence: TGTGCCAGCAGCCAATGGGGGTTCATGAACACTGAAGCTTTCTTT.

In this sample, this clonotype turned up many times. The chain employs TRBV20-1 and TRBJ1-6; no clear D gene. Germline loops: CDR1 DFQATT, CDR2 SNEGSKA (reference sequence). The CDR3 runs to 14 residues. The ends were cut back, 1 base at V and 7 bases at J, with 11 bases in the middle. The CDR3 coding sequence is TGCAGTGCTAGAGTCCCCGGAGGGAATTCACCCCTCCACTTT. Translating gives CSARVPGGNSPLHF.

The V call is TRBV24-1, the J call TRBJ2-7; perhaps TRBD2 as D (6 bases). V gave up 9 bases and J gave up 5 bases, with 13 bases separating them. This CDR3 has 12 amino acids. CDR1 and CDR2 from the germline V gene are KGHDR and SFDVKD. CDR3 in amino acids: CATGNGGDEQYF. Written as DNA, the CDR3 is TGTGCCACCGGAAATGGCGGGGACGAGCAGTACTTC.

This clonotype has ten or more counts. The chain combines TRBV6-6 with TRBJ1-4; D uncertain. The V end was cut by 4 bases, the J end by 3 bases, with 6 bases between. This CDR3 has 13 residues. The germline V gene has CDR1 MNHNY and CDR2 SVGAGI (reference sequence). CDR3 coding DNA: TGTGCCAGCAGTTCATGGGCTAATGAAAAACTGTTTTTT. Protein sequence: CASSSWANEKLFF.

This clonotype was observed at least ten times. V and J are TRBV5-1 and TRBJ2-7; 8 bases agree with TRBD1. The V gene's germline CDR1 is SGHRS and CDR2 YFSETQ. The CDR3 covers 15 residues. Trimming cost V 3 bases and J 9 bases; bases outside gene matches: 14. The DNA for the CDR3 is TGCGCCAGCAGCTCCGGACAGGGCCACCCTTGGGTGCAGTACTTC. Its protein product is CASSSGQGHPWVQYF.

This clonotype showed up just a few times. In DNA form, the CDR3 reads TGTGCCAGCAGTGGGGGACAGGGAGACTATGGCTACACCTTC. It translates to CASSGGQGDYGYTF. V usage is TRBV2 and J usage is TRBJ1-2; 9 bases agree with TRBD1. V trimming: 4 bases; J trimming: 3 bases; junction bases outside the gene matches: 3. This CDR3 has 14 amino acids. Germline loops: CDR1 SNHLY, CDR2 FYNNEI. The full variable domain, rest sourced from reference TRBV2 and TRBJ1-2, is EPEVTQTPSHQVTQMGQEVILRCVPISNHLYFYWYRQILGQKVEFLVSFYNNEISEKSEIFDDQFSVERPDGSNFTLKIRSTKLEDSAMYFCASSGGQGDYGYTFGSGTRLTVV.